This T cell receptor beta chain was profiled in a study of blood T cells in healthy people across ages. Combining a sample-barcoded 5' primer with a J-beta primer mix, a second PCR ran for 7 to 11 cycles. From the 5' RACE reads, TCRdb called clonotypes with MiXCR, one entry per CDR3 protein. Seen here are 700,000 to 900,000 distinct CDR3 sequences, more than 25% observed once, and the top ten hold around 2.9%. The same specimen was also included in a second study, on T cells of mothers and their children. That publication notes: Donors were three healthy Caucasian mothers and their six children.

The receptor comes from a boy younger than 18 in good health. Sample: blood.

Here the CDR3 reads CASSYWGESSGANVLTF. CDR3 DNA: TGTGCCAGCAGTTATTGGGGGGAGAGCTCTGGGGCCAACGTCCTGACTTTC. V gene TRBV5-6 combines with J gene TRBJ2-6, with D perhaps matching TRBD2 (6 bases). V was pared by 5 bases and J by 0 bases, with 15 bases between. Germline lookup yields CDR1 SGHDT and CDR2 YYEEEE. The CDR3 has 17 amino acids.